Presented here are 20 T cell receptor beta chains from one specimen sequenced in a study of T-cell reconstitution after alpha-beta-depleted transplantation in children. Preparing the TCRbeta library involved the use of unique molecular identifiers. TCRdb reprocessed the PCR reads with MiXCR, giving one entry per CDR3 protein. The table has about 580,000 distinct CDR3 sequences, more than 20% seen once. The source was PBMCs, mostly from graft donor cells, collected 360 days after TCRalphabeta/CD19-depleted stem cell transplant. These receptors all stem from a boy under three years old who had a stem cell transplant for acute myeloid leukemia, so the T cells may come from the graft donor.

This clonotype showed up many times. The rearrangement uses TRBV5-1 and TRBJ2-7; D perhaps matches TRBD1 (6 bases). The germline gives CDR1 SGHRS, CDR2 YFSETQ. V was cut by 4 bases and J by 3 bases, with 14 bases left in between. The CDR3 is made up of 14 amino acids. CDR3 in amino acids: CASSHGTPNYEQYF. The CDR3 DNA is TGCGCCAGCAGCCACGGGACACCCAACTACGAGCAGTACTTC.

The V call is TRBV5-1, the J call TRBJ2-1; D is uncertain. Germline values: CDR1 SGHRS, CDR2 YFSETQ. The CDR3 runs to 13 residues. V lost 4 bases, J lost 8 bases, and 13 bases lay in between. Here the CDR3 DNA reads TGCGCCAGCAGCCCCCAGCCAGCGCATGAGCAGTTCTTC. It translates to CASSPQPAHEQFF.

The chain carries TRBV29-1 and TRBJ2-5; no clear D. The CDR3 contains 13 residues. V was clipped by 5 bases and J by 2 bases, with 12 bases between them. Germline V gene sequence: CDR1 SQVTM, CDR2 ANQGSEA. The CDR3 protein is CSVNEAIQETQYF. CDR3 nucleotide sequence: TGCAGCGTTAATGAAGCTATTCAAGAGACCCAGTACTTC.

Of note for this clonotype: A read error may explain this, as a much larger clone is one base away. This rearrangement joins TRBV20-1 to TRBJ2-1; TRBD1 matches at 7 bases. After removal of 3 bases from V and 15 bases from J, the junction contained 5 bases not matched to a gene. The CDR3 length is 10 residues. Germline CDR1 reads DFQATT; CDR2 reads SNEGSKA (reference sequence). The DNA of the CDR3 is TGCAGTGCTAGTGACAGGGAACGGTTCTTC. Translation: CSASDRERFF.

J is TRBJ2-5 and V is TRBV12-3 or TRBV12-4, with D possibly TRBD2 on 6 matching bases. V was pared by 6 bases and J by 7 bases, with 18 bases between. CDR3 size: 14 residues. The CDR3 is CASRAGSPKGTQYF. For the CDR3, the DNA is TGTGCCAGCAGGGCCGGGAGCCCTAAAGGGACCCAGTACTTC.

The CDR3 reads CASSSPSLVRWKTQYF. The CDR3 nucleotides are TGTGCCAGCAGTTCCCCCTCCCTTGTTAGGTGGAAGACCCAGTACTTC. The chain combines TRBV28 with TRBJ2-5; unclear D gene. Germline loops: CDR1 MDHEN, CDR2 SYDVKM. V lost 4 bases, J lost 6 bases, and 21 bases lay in between. The CDR3 sequence is 16 residues long.

In this sample, this clonotype turned up a few times. The rearrangement joins TRBV5-5 to TRBJ1-2; TRBD1 is a possible D gene (5 bases). The germline gives CDR1 SGHKS, CDR2 YYEKEE (reference sequence). Between the trimmed V and J ends, which lost 4 bases and 5 bases, there was a span of 18 bases. There are 15 residues in the CDR3. The DNA of the CDR3 is TGTGCCAGCAGCCCCCGGGGGGTCTTGGGGTATGGCTACACCTTC. Residues: CASSPRGVLGYGYTF.

In this sample, this clonotype turned up many times. This rearrangement joins TRBV12-5 to TRBJ2-5; maybe TRBD2 (6 bases). The length of the CDR3 is 18 residues. The V end lost 2 bases, the J end lost 4 bases, and 23 bases lay between the germline ends. Germline lookup yields CDR1 LGHNT and CDR2 FRNRAP. CDR3: CASGLSRAKPFGGETQYF. Here the CDR3 DNA reads TGTGCTAGTGGTTTGTCTAGGGCAAAGCCCTTCGGGGGAGAGACCCAGTACTTC.

The genes are TRBV11-2 and TRBJ2-3; a weak D match, TRBD1 (6 bases). CDR1 is SGHAT and CDR2 is FQNNGV in the germline V gene. With 3 bases removed from V and 3 bases from J, the gap between germline ends came to 19 bases. This CDR3 has 17 residues. CDR3 residues: CASSFPGQLGWTDTQYF. The CDR3 coding sequence is TGTGCCAGCAGCTTCCCCGGACAGTTGGGGTGGACAGATACGCAGTATTTT.

This clonotype was recorded many times. The gene calls are TRBV20-1 and TRBJ1-1; possibly TRBD1 for D (6 bases). The V end was cut by 3 bases, the J end by 2 bases, with 10 bases between. The CDR3 has 13 residues. Per the germline V gene, CDR1 is DFQATT and CDR2 is SNEGSKA (reference sequence). This CDR3 is CSARGTTNTEAFF. The CDR3 region has the DNA TGCAGTGCTAGGGGGACAACTAACACTGAAGCTTTCTTT.

This clonotype has only a few counts. The rearrangement uses TRBV20-1 and TRBJ1-6, with D tentatively TRBD1 (6 bases). Trimming took off 2 bases at V and 9 bases at J, with 20 bases between the two ends. This CDR3 is built from 16 residues. Looked up from germline, CDR1 is DFQATT and CDR2 is SNEGSKA (reference sequence). The CDR3 loop is CSARLPSRGGSSPLHF. CDR3 nucleotide sequence: TGCAGTGCTAGATTGCCTTCCAGGGGAGGGAGTTCACCCCTCCACTTT.

This chain connects TRBV4-1 to TRBJ2-3; 8 bases are a match to TRBD2. V lost 0 bases and J lost 3; bases outside the gene matches: 8. CDR3 length equals 17 residues. Germline V gives CDR1 MGHRA, CDR2 YSYEKL. The CDR3 reads CASSQEKVERGTDTQYF. CDR3 sequence (DNA): TGCGCCAGCAGCCAAGAAAAGGTGGAGCGGGGGACAGATACGCAGTATTTT.

This clonotype was counted only a few times. The chain recombines TRBV6-1 with TRBJ2-3, with TRBD2 identical over 7 bases. The CDR3 is made up of 14 amino acids. V shed 6 bases and J 5 bases; nucleotides not matched to a gene: 8. Germline V gene data show CDR1 as MNHNS and CDR2 as SASEGT. Here the CDR3 reads CASRLRGGKDTQYF. The CDR3 region has the DNA TGTGCCAGCAGACTCCGCGGGGGTAAAGATACGCAGTATTTT.

This clonotype was seen many times. The chain employs TRBV12-3 or TRBV12-4 and TRBJ2-1, with D possibly called TRBD1 or TRBD2 (5 bases each). The V and J ends lost 2 bases and 8 bases respectively, with 7 bases between them. The CDR3 has 12 amino acids. Here the CDR3 DNA reads TGTGCCAGCAGTTTAAGGGGAGATGAGCAGTTCTTC. Amino acids: CASSLRGDEQFF.

This clonotype was recorded many times. The chain links TRBV5-5 to TRBJ1-3; D uncertain. Germline CDR1 is SGHKS and CDR2 is YYEKEE (reference sequence). The CDR3 runs to 15 residues. V was pared by 4 bases and J by 4 bases, with 15 bases between. The CDR3 nucleotides read TGTGCCAGCAGCAACCGCAGGTCCGGCGGAAACACCATATATTTT. The encoded protein is CASSNRRSGGNTIYF.

This clonotype was counted only a few times. V is TRBV18 and J is TRBJ1-5, with 7 bases aligning to TRBD1. In germline, CDR1 is KGHSH, CDR2 LQKENI. V lost 6 bases, J lost 1 base, and 6 bases stayed unmatched. The CDR3 consists of 15 residues. The CDR3: CASSRGGESNQPQHF. CDR3 in DNA: TGTGCCAGCTCTCGAGGGGGCGAAAGCAATCAGCCCCAGCATTTT.

This clonotype was counted at least ten times. The rearrangement uses TRBV20-1 and TRBJ2-3; D possibly corresponds to TRBD2 (6 bases). CDR3 length: 15 residues. Trimming took off 0 bases at V and 2 bases at J, with 12 bases between the two ends. Germline CDR1 and CDR2: DFQATT and SNEGSKA (reference sequence). In DNA, the CDR3 is TGCAGTGCTAGAGATCGCGGCGGGGCCACAGATACGCAGTATTTT. Its translation: CSARDRGGATDTQYF.

In its sample, this clonotype was seen many times. The chain joins TRBV24-1 to TRBJ2-1, with 8 bases fitting TRBD2. There are 15 residues in the CDR3. CDR1 KGHDR and CDR2 SFDVKD come from the germline V gene. The J segment lost 7 bases and the V segment lost 3 bases, leaving 7 bases of the junction unmatched. The CDR3 DNA follows: TGTGCCACCAGTGATAGGGTAGCGGGGTGGAATGAGCAGTTCTTC. Translation: CATSDRVAGWNEQFF.

This rearrangement joins TRBV12-3 or TRBV12-4 to TRBJ2-1, with D tentatively TRBD1 (6 bases). The germline V and J ends were trimmed by 2 bases and 2 bases, with 10 bases remaining between them. This CDR3 has 15 amino acids. The CDR3 sequence: CASSLWGTTYNEQFF. As DNA, the CDR3 is TGTGCCAGCAGTTTATGGGGGACAACCTACAATGAGCAGTTCTTC.

The chain joins TRBV7-2 to TRBJ2-7; 7 nucleotides agree with TRBD1. V gave up 5 bases and J gave up 4 bases; unmatched junction bases: 5. The CDR3 has 13 residues. CDR1 SGHTA and CDR2 FQGNSA come from the germline V gene. CDR3 sequence (DNA): TGTGCCAGCAGCCCGACAGGGCCTTACGAGCAGTACGTC. Translation: CASSPTGPYEQYV.